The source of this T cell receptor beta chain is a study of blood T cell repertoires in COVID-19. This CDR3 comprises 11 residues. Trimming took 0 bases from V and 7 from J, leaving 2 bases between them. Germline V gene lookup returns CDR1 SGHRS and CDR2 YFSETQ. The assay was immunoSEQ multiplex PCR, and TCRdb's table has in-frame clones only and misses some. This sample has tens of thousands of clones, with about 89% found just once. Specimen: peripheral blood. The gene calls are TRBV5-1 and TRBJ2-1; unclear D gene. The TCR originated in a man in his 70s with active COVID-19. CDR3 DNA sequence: TGCGCCAGCAGCTTGGCAAATGAGCAGTTCTTC. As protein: CASSLANEQFF.